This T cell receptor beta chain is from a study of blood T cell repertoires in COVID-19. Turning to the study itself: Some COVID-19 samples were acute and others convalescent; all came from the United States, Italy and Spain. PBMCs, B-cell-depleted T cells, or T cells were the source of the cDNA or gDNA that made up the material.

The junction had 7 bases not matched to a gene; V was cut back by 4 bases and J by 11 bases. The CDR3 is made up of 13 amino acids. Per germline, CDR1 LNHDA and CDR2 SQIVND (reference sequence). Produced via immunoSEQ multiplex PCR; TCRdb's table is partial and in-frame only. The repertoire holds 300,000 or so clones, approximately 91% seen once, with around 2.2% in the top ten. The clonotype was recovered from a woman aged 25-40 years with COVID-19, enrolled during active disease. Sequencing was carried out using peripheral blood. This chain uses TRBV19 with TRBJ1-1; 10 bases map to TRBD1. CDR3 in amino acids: CASSTAGTGVAFF. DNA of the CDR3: TGTGCCAGTAGTACCGCCGGGACAGGGGTCGCTTTCTTT.